The rows below give T cell receptor beta chains drawn from one sample of a study of shared clonotypes between healthy human individuals. Generated by immunoSEQ multiplex PCR, the TCRdb table keeps only in-frame clones and is missing some. The sample carries about 1.5 million clones, roughly 96% recorded once. What was sequenced was naive CD4+ T cells sorted from blood. These receptors were taken from a man in his thirties or forties in good health. Each CDR3 is given with its conserved first and last residue. The order of the fields is clone size, D gene, J gene, V gene, CDR3 DNA, CDR3 protein. A D gene is named only where the DNA matches it firmly. Size is omitted from some rows. Given values are once, few, many or a class for expanded clones.

-,TRBD1,TRBJ1-1,TRBV7-2,TGTGCCAGAGCCGGGACAGGGTTCACTGAAGCTTTCTTT,CARAGTGFTEAFF
-,TRBD1,TRBJ2-2,TRBV7-9,TGTGCCAGCAGCTTCGACAGGGGAGGGGAGCTGTTTTTT,CASSFDRGGELFF
-,-,TRBJ2-5,TRBV18,TGTGCCAGCTCACAGGGGTACACGGAGGAAGAGACCCAGTACTTC,CASSQGYTEEETQYF
-,TRBD1,TRBJ2-4,TRBV27,TGTGCCAGCAGCCAAACAGGGGTAGGGGCCAAAAACATTCAGTACTTC,CASSQTGVGAKNIQYF
once,-,TRBJ1-1,TRBV6-5,TGTGCCAGCAGGAGGGGTCCTGAAGCTTTCTTT,CASRRGPEAFF
-,TRBD1,TRBJ2-2,TRBV11-2,TGTGCCAGCAGCCCGAGACAGGGTACCGGGGAGCTGTTTTTT,CASSPRQGTGELFF
-,-,TRBJ1-1,TRBV7-9,TGTGCCAGCAGCTTAACCCGGGTGAACACTGAAGCTTTCTTT,CASSLTRVNTEAFF
-,TRBD2,TRBJ2-2,TRBV7-9,TGTGCCAGCAGACGACTAGCGGGAGACACCGGGGAGCTGTTTTTT,CASRRLAGDTGELFF
-,TRBD1,TRBJ2-7,TRBV18,TGTGCCAGCTCACCCGAGACAGGGGGCTACGAGCAGTACTTC,CASSPETGGYEQYF
once,TRBD2,TRBJ2-1,TRBV5-1,TGCGCCAGCAGCTTAACTAGCGCGCAATACAATGAGCAGTTCTTC,CASSLTSAQYNEQFF
-,-,TRBJ1-3,TRBV19,TGTGCCAGTAAAGAGGGAAATGGAAACACCATATATTTT,CASKEGNGNTIYF
-,-,TRBJ2-3,TRBV5-1,TGCGCCAGTCACCGGGGTCCCCCGGATACGCAGTATTTT,CASHRGPPDTQYF
-,-,TRBJ2-2,TRBV7-2,TGTGCCAGCAGCCAAGTGGGGCACACCGGGGAGCTGTTTTTT,CASSQVGHTGELFF
-,-,TRBJ2-2,TRBV9,TGTGCCAGCAGTATTACCTCGGAGGGCGGGGAGCTGTTTTTT,CASSITSEGGELFF
-,TRBD2,TRBJ2-2,TRBV5-1,TGCGCCAGCAGCCTTCGACTAGCGGGAGAGACCGGGGAGCTGTTTTTT,CASSLRLAGETGELFF
once,-,TRBJ1-1,TRBV6-5,TGTGCCAGCAGTTACTCACCGGGGTTGAACACTGAAGCTTTCTTT,CASSYSPGLNTEAFF
-,TRBD1,TRBJ2-7,TRBV2,TGTGCCAGCAGTGGGACAGGGTACTACGAGCAGTACTTC,CASSGTGYYEQYF
-,-,TRBJ1-5,TRBV19,TGTGCCAGTAATCCCCACTCTTATAGCAATCAGCCCCAGCATTTT,CASNPHSYSNQPQHF
-,TRBD1,TRBJ1-5,TRBV19,TGTGCCAGTAGTCGCTCACAGGGGGGAATAGGGCAGCCCCAGCATTTT,CASSRSQGGIGQPQHF
-,-,TRBJ1-5,TRBV28,TGTGCCAGCAGCTCTGGGGGAGCCGCGATCAATCAGCCCCAGCATTTT,CASSSGGAAINQPQHF
-,TRBD1,TRBJ1-4,TRBV4-2,TGTGCCAGCAGTTTCGGACAGGGCGGTACTAATGAAAAACTGTTTTTT,CASSFGQGGTNEKLFF
-,-,TRBJ2-6,TRBV6-6,TGTGCCAGCAGTTATCCCGGCTCTGGGGCCAACGTCCTGACTTTC,CASSYPGSGANVLTF
once,TRBD1,TRBJ1-3,TRBV28,TGTGCCAGCAGTAACGGACAGGGTGGCCGGTGGGCTGGAAACACCATATATTTT,CASSNGQGGRWAGNTIYF
-,-,TRBJ2-7,TRBV18,TGTGCCAGCTCACCATCCGGACTTAGTTACGAGCAGTACTTC,CASSPSGLSYEQYF
-,-,TRBJ1-1,TRBV5-1,TGCGCCAGCAGCTTGGAACGTAACGATAAGGATGAAGCTTTCTTT,CASSLERNDKDEAFF
-,TRBD1,TRBJ2-2,TRBV5-1,TGCGCCAGCAGCTTGGTAGGACAGGGGGCCGGGGAGCTGTTTTTT,CASSLVGQGAGELFF
-,TRBD2,TRBJ2-3,TRBV5-4,TGTGCCAGCAGACCGGGACTAGCGGGAGGGCGCACAGATACGCAGTATTTT,CASRPGLAGGRTDTQYF
once,-,TRBJ2-1,TRBV6-1,TGTGCCAGCACCTCTGTCTTGGAGGCTGAGCAGTTCTTC,CASTSVLEAEQFF
-,TRBD1,TRBJ1-2,TRBV29-1,TGCAGCGTTGACTTCTCGGGGAGGGACAGTTCTAGTGGCTACACCTTC,CSVDFSGRDSSSGYTF
-,TRBD1,TRBJ2-1,TRBV11-2,TGTGCCAGCAGCTTAAAGGGACAGGGAATCGGTGAGCAGTTCTTC,CASSLKGQGIGEQFF